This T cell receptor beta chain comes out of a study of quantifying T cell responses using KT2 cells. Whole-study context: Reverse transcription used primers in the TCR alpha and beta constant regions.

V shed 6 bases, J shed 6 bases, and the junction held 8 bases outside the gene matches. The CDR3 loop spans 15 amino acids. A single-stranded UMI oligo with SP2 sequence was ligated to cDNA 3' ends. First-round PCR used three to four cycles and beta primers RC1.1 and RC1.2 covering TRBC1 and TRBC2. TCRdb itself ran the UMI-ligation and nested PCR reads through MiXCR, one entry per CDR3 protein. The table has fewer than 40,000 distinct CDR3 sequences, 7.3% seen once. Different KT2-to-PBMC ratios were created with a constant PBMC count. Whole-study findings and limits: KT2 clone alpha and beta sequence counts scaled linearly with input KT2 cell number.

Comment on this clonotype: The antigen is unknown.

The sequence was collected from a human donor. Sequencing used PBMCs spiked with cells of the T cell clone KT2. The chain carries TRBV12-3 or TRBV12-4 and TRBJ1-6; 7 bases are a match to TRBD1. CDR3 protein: CASSPAHRGNSPLHF. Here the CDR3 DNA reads TGTGCCAGCAGCCCCGCGCACAGGGGTAATTCACCCCTCCACTTT.